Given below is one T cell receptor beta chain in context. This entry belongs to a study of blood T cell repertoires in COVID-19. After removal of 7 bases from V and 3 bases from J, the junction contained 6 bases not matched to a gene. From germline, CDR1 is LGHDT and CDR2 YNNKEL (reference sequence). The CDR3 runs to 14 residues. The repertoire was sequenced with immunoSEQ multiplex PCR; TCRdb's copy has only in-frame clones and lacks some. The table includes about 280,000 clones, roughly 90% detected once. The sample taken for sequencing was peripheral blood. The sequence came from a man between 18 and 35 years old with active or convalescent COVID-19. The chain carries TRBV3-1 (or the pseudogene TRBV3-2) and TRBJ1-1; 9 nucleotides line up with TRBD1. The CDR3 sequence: CASTGQGRYTEAFF. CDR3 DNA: TGTGCCAGCACCGGACAGGGGAGGTACACTGAAGCTTTCTTT.